This TCR beta chain was obtained from a study of T cell responses to AZD1222 COVID-19 vaccine. General study results and limits: There were mostly white British donors and more females than males, and clonal diversity was possibly underestimated.

A remark on this clone: What it recognizes is unknown.

Data came from immunoSEQ multiplex PCR; TCRdb stores just in-frame clones and leaves some out. The table records under 110,000 clones, 87% of them present only once. Samples with a second dose at about 4 or about 12 weeks were pooled together. Trimming shortened V by 7 bases and J by 7 bases, and 20 bases separated the two germline ends. Germline CDR1 is WNHNN and CDR2 is SYGVQD (reference sequence). The CDR3 length is 15 residues. This sample comprised peripheral blood, obtained 28 days after the second AZD1222 dose. The chain uses TRBV10-1 and TRBJ2-1; D perhaps matches TRBD1 (6 bases). The sequence was obtained from an adult who received the AZD1222 COVID-19 vaccine. Here the CDR3 reads CASNYQLGTFNEQFF. For the CDR3, the DNA is TGCGCCAGCAACTATCAGCTTGGGACATTTAATGAGCAGTTCTTC.